Following are 16 T cell receptor beta chains from one sample sequenced in a study of identical twins. TCRdb recomputed calls from the 5' RACE reads with MiXCR, one row per CDR3 protein. The sample contains approximately 1.8 million distinct CDR3 sequences, about 32% of which appear only once. Sequencing input: cord blood. The receptors originated from a newborn girl in good health.

The V gene is TRBV13, the J gene TRBJ2-1; 8 bases map to TRBD2. The germline V gene has CDR1 PRHDT and CDR2 FYEKMQ (reference sequence). With 5 bases clipped from V and 7 bases from J, the junction kept 13 bases outside the gene matches. The CDR3 is 16 residues long. CDR3 region: CASSPPGLGGINEQFF. CDR3 nucleotides: TGTGCCAGCAGCCCGCCGGGACTAGGAGGAATTAATGAGCAGTTCTTC.

The rearrangement links TRBV10-3 to TRBJ2-1; D remains ambiguous. The CDR3 sequence is 13 residues long. Trimming cost V 2 bases and J 9 bases, with 11 bases left between them. Germline V gene sequence: CDR1 ENHRY, CDR2 SYGVKD. The CDR3 spells CAISETPGGEQFF. CDR3 nucleotides: TGTGCCATCAGTGAGACCCCGGGTGGTGAGCAGTTCTTC.

This clonotype came up a few times. The junction differs from germline at one of its ends, possibly a read error. The chain has TRBV6-1 and TRBJ2-7; TRBD2 matches at 7 bases. Germline lookup yields CDR1 MNHNS and CDR2 SASEGT. The CDR3 is made up of 11 amino acids. CDR3 bases: TGCGCTGCTAGCGGACTATACGAGCAGTACTTC. Residues: CAASGLYEQYF.

This clonotype turned up a few times. In nucleotides, the CDR3 is TGCGCCAGCAGCCCCAGTCGCGGGAGGGACACAGATACGCAGTATTTT. The encoded protein is CASSPSRGRDTDTQYF. The rearrangement uses TRBV4-1 and TRBJ2-3; 9 bases match TRBD2. The CDR3 consists of 16 residues. Germline V gene data show CDR1 as MGHRA and CDR2 as YSYEKL. V lost 4 bases, J lost 2 bases, and 7 bases stayed unmatched.

The chain couples TRBV7-9 to TRBJ1-4; 7 bases match TRBD1. The germline gives CDR1 SEHNR, CDR2 FQNEAQ (reference sequence). The CDR3 consists of 14 residues. Trimming removed 5 bases from V and 7 bases from J; junction bases left unmatched: 7. The CDR3 region is CASSPGGWGEKLFF. The CDR3 region has the DNA TGTGCCAGCAGCCCAGGGGGATGGGGTGAAAAACTGTTTTTT.

V and J are TRBV5-1 and TRBJ1-1; D possibly corresponds to TRBD1 (5 bases). The germline CDR1 and CDR2 sequences are SGHRS and YFSETQ. The germline V and J ends were trimmed by 0 bases and 6 bases, with 15 bases remaining between them. The CDR3 totals 15 residues. The CDR3 nucleotides read TGCGCCAGCAGCTTGGGGGGCGGTCTGGCCTCTGAAGCTTTCTTT. Protein product: CASSLGGGLASEAFF.

This clonotype was observed many times. The V and J genes are TRBV10-1 and TRBJ2-7, with a tentative D call TRBD1 (6 bases). CDR3 length: 13 amino acids. Germline-derived CDR1 and CDR2 are WNHNN and SYGVQD (reference sequence). The V end lost 6 bases, the J end lost 3 bases, and 12 bases lay between the germline ends. The CDR3 reads CASSRTVNYEQYF. The CDR3 DNA follows: TGCGCCAGCAGCCGGACAGTAAACTACGAGCAGTACTTC.

This sequence joins TRBV6-1 and TRBJ2-4, with no clear D. Germline assignment: CDR1 MNHNS and CDR2 SASEGT. CDR3 length: 13 residues. The V end lost 4 bases, the J end lost 13 bases, and 17 bases lay between the germline ends. The CDR3 spells CASSAAGNNEQYF. As DNA, the CDR3 is TGTGCCAGCAGTGCGGCCGGAAACAATGAGCAGTACTTC.

This clonotype was recorded at least ten times. The chain links TRBV27 to TRBJ2-7; D could derive from TRBD1 or TRBD2 (5 bases each). The CDR3 is made up of 14 amino acids. Per germline, CDR1 MNHEY and CDR2 SMNVEV (reference sequence). V lost 5 bases and J 2 bases, leaving 13 bases between the germline ends. For the CDR3, the DNA is TGTGCCAGCAGTCCGGGACGGTCTGCCTACGAGCAGTACTTC. This gives the protein CASSPGRSAYEQYF.

CDR3 protein: CSVEGLGGYGYTF. In nucleotides, the CDR3 is TGCAGCGTTGAAGGGTTGGGGGGCTATGGCTACACCTTC. This chain joins TRBV29-1 and TRBJ1-2; perhaps TRBD1 as D (5 bases). The CDR3 consists of 13 residues. V was trimmed by 1 base and J by 4 bases, leaving 10 bases between them. The V gene's germline CDR1 is SQVTM and CDR2 ANQGSEA.

This clonotype was recorded a few times. The chain recombines TRBV9 with TRBJ2-1, with D possibly being TRBD2 (6 bases). CDR1 SGDLS and CDR2 YYNGEE come from the germline V gene. The length of the CDR3 is 14 residues. V was clipped by 3 bases and J by 5 bases, with 12 bases between them. CDR3 coding DNA: TGTGCCAGCAGCGGAACATGGGGGGACAATGAGCAGTTCTTC. It specifies CASSGTWGDNEQFF. The full variable domain, rest sourced from reference TRBV9 and TRBJ2-1, is DSGVTQTPKHLITATGQRVTLRCSPRSGDLSVYWYQQSLDQGLQFLIQYYNGEERAKGNILERFSAQQFPDLHSELNLSSLELGDSALYFCASSGTWGDNEQFFGPGTRLTVL.

Only a few counts were recorded for this clonotype. CDR3 residues: CASSDRTSGRVVEQYF. In DNA, the CDR3 is TGTGCCAGCAGTGACAGGACTAGCGGGAGGGTTGTTGAGCAGTACTTC. The chain has TRBV2 and TRBJ2-7, with 15 bases aligning to TRBD2. The length of the CDR3 is 16 residues. Germline V lookup: CDR1 SNHLY, CDR2 FYNNEI. Trimming removed 3 bases from V and 7 bases from J; junction bases left unmatched: 7.

This clonotype was detected only a few times. The chain recombines TRBV4-1 with TRBJ1-6; D might be TRBD1 (6 bases). Trimming removed 4 bases from V and 3 bases from J, with 7 bases in between. The CDR3 contains 14 residues. CDR1 and CDR2 from the germline V gene are MGHRA and YSYEKL. The CDR3 bases are TGCGCCAGCAGCCGACAGGTCTATAATTCACCCCTCCACTTT. The encoded protein is CASSRQVYNSPLHF.

Details on this clonotype: Germline is not matched at one junction end, which may reflect a read error. The V gene is TRBV12-3 or TRBV12-4, the J gene TRBJ2-3; 13 nucleotides match TRBD2. The CDR3 has 18 amino acids. CDR3 DNA sequence: TGTGCCAGCAGCTTCTCAGGGGGACTAGCGGGAAGAGCAGATACGCAGTATTTC. As protein: CASSFSGGLAGRADTQYF.

This clonotype was counted between two and nine times. The chain is built from TRBV3-1 and TRBJ1-1; 9 nucleotides agree with TRBD1. Germline trimming cut 4 bases from V and 1 base from J; bases unmatched to any gene: 4. Germline CDR1 and CDR2: LGHDT and YNNKEL (reference sequence). CDR3 length: 15 amino acids. The CDR3 bases are TGTGCCAGCAGCCCACCGACAGGGGGGAACACTGAAGCTTTCTTT. Its translation is CASSPPTGGNTEAFF.

This clonotype was seen a few times. J is TRBJ2-3 and V is TRBV5-1, with 7 bases lining up with TRBD2. Trimming removed 3 bases from V and 5 bases from J; junction bases left unmatched: 15. CDR3 length: 17 residues. The V gene's germline CDR1 is SGHRS and CDR2 YFSETQ. CDR3 residues: CASSWRPISGTVDTQYF. DNA of the CDR3: TGCGCCAGCAGCTGGAGGCCTATCAGCGGGACCGTAGATACGCAGTATTTT.